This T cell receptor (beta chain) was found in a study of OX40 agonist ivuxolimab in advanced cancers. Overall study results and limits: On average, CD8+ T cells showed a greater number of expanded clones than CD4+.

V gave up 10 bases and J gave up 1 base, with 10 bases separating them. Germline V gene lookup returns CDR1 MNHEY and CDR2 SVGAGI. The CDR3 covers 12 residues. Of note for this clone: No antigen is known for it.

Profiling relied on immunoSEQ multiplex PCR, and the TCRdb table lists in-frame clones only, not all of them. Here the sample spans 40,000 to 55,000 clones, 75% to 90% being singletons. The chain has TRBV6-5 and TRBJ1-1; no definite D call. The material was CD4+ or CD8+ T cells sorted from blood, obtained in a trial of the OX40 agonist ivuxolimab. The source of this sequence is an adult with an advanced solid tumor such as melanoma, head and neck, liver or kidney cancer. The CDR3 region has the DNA TGTGCCACCCTGTCCCGGAACACTGAAGCTTTCTTT. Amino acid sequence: CATLSRNTEAFF.